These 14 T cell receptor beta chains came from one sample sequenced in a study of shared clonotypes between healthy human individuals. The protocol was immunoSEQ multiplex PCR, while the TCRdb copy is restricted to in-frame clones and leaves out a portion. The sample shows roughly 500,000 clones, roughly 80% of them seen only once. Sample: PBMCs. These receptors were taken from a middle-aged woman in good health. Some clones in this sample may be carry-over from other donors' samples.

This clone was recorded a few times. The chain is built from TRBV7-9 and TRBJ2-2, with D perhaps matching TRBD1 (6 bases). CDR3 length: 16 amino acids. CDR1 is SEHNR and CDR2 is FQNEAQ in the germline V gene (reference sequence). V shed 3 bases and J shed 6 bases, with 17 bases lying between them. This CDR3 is CASSFTPTGSAGELFF. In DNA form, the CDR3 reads TGTGCCAGCAGCTTCACACCAACAGGGTCGGCCGGGGAGCTGTTTTTT.

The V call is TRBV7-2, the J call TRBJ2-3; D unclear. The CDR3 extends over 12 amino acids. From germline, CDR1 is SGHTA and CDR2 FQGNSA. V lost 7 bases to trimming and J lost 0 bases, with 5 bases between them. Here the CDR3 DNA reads TGTGCCAGCATGAGTAGCACAGATACGCAGTATTTT. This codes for CASMSSTDTQYF.

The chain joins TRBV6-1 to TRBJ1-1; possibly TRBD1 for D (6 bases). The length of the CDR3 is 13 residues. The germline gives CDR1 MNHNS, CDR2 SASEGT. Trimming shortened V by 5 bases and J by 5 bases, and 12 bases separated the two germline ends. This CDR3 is CASSRGGRTEAFF. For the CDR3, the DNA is TGTGCCAGCAGTCGAGGGGGGAGGACTGAAGCTTTCTTT.

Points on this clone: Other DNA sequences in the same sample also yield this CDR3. CDR3 sequence: CASSLGSYGYTF. Written as DNA, the CDR3 is TGTGCCAGCAGCTTGGGATCCTATGGCTACACCTTC. The V and J genes are TRBV5-6 and TRBJ1-2, with D unresolved. Germline CDR1 reads SGHDT; CDR2 reads YYEEEE. The CDR3 is made up of 12 amino acids. Trimming pared 0 bases from V and 4 bases from J, leaving 4 bases between.

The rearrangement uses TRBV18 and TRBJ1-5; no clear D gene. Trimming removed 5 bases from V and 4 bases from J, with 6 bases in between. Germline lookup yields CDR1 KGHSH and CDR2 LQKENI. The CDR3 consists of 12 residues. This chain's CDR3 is CASSNMNQPQHF. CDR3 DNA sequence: TGTGCCAGCTCAAATATGAATCAGCCCCAGCATTTT.

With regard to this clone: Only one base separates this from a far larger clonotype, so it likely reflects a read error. Here the CDR3 DNA reads TGTTCCATAGGGGGCGGGAATGAGCAGTTCTTC. Amino acid sequence: CSIGGGNEQFF. The V gene is TRBV10-3, the J gene TRBJ2-1, with TRBD1 identical over 7 bases. Germline V gives CDR1 ENHRY, CDR2 SYGVKD. CDR3 length: 11 residues.

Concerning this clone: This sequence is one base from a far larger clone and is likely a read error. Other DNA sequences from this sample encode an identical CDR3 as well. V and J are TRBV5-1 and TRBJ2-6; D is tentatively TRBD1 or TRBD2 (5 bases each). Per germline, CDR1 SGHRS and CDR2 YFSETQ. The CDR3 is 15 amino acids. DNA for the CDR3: TGCGCCAGCAGCTTAGGAGGCTCTGGGGCCAACGTCCTGACCTTC. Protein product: CASSLGGSGANVLTF.

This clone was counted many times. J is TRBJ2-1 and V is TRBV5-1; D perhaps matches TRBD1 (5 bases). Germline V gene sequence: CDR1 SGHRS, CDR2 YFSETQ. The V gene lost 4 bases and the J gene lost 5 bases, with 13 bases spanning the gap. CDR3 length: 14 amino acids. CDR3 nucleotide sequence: TGCGCCAGCAGCCCTAATTGGGGCGACAATGAGCAGTTCTTC. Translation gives CASSPNWGDNEQFF.

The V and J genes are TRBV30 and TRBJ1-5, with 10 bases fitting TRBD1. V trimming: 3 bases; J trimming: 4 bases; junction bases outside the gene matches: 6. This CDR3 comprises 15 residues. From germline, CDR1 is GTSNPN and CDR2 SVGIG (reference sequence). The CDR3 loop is CAWSPGTGENQPQHF. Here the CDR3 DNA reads TGTGCCTGGAGCCCCGGGACAGGGGAGAATCAGCCCCAGCATTTT.

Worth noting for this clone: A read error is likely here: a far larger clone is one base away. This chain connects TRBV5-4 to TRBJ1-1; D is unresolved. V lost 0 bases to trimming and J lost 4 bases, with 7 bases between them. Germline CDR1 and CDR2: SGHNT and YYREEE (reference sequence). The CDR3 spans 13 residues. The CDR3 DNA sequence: TGTGCCAGCAGCTTGGGGGGTCGCACTGAAGCTTTCTTT. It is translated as CASSLGGRTEAFF. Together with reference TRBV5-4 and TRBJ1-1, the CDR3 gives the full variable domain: ETGVTQSPTHLIKTRGQQVTLRCSSQSGHNTVSWYQQALGQGPQFIFQYYREEENGRGNFPPRFSGLQFPNYSSELNVNALELDDSALYLCASSLGGRTEAFFGQGTRLTVV.

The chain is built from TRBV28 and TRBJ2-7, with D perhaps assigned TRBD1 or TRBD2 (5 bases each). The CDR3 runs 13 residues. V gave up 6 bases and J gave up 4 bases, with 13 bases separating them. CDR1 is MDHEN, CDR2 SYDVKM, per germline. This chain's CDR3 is CASRGTEEYEQYF. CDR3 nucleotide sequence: TGTGCCAGCAGGGGGACGGAAGAATACGAGCAGTACTTC.

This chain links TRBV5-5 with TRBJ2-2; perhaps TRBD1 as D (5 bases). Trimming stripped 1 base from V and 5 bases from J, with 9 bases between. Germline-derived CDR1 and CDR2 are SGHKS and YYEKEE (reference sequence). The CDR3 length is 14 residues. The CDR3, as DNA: TGTGCCAGCAGCTTGTATCAGGGAACCGGGGAGCTGTTTTTT. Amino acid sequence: CASSLYQGTGELFF.

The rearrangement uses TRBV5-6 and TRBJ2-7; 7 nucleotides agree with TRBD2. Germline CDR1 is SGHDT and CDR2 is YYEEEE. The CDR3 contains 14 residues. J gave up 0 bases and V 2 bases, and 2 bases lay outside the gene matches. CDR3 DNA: TGTGCCAGCAGCTTCCGGGACTACTCCTACGAGCAGTACTTC. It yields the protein CASSFRDYSYEQYF.

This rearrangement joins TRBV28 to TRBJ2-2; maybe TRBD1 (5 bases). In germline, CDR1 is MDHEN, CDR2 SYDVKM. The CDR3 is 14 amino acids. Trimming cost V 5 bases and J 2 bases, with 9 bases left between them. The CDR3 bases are TGTGCCAGCAGTAGGCAGGGAAACACCGGGGAGCTGTTTTTT. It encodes CASSRQGNTGELFF.